The 8 T cell receptor beta chains below all came from one sample that was sequenced in a study of tumor and adjacent non-tumor tissue in lung cancer. The template was RNA from unsorted bulk tissue. This non-tumor lung sample came from over 3 cm beyond the tumor edge. Three rounds of nested PCR, following a modified ARM-PCR protocol, produced the TCRbeta library. One entry per CDR3 protein, called by TCRdb with MiXCR from the multiplex PCR reads. Of tens of thousands of distinct CDR3 sequences listed, over 60% were seen once; the top ten hold about 32%. Sample: distant non-tumor lung tissue. All receptors come from a man between 65 and 85 years old with non-small cell lung cancer.

This rearrangement joins TRBV5-1 to TRBJ2-3; D is unclear. The CDR3 contains 11 residues. V lost 5 bases, J lost 3 bases, and 4 bases lay in between. The germline V gene encodes CDR1 SGHRS and CDR2 YFSETQ. Here the CDR3 DNA reads TGCGCCAGCAGGATGACAGATACGCAGTATTTT. Its translation: CASRMTDTQYF.

A word on this clonotype: Lacking the conserved final phenylalanine or tryptophan, this CDR3 likely reflects a read error. The V gene is TRBV12-3 or TRBV12-4, the J gene TRBJ2-2; D is tentatively TRBD1 or TRBD2 (6 bases each). This CDR3 spans 17 amino acids. This CDR3 is CASSDHLGGAHTGGLFL. CDR3 DNA sequence: TGTGCCAGCAGTGACCACCTGGGGGGCGCACATACCGGGGGGCTGTTTTTA.

This chain links TRBV6-1 with TRBJ2-7; D is uncertain. Germline values: CDR1 MNHNS, CDR2 SASEGT. The CDR3 consists of 13 residues. V lost 8 bases, J lost 7 bases, and 18 bases lay in between. DNA for the CDR3: TGTGCCAGCCGGCGACCGCTGACCTGGGAGCAGTACTTC. It specifies CASRRPLTWEQYF.

As to this clonotype: Sequence at one end of the junction differs from germline and may be a read error. The rearrangement links TRBV5-1 to TRBJ1-2; 8 bases are shared with TRBD1. From germline, CDR1 is SGHRS and CDR2 YFSETQ. The CDR3 is made up of 14 amino acids. The CDR3 DNA is TGCGTCAGCAGCTTGGTGGGACAGGATTATGGCTACACCTTC. This translates into CVSSLVGQDYGYTF.

A remark on this clonotype: One end of the junction does not line up with germline, which may come from a read error. The chain uses TRBV11-2 and TRBJ2-7; D is unclear. From germline, CDR1 is SGHAT and CDR2 FQNNGV. This CDR3 is 16 amino acids long. The CDR3 bases are TGTGCCTGCAGCTTGGAAGCTAGTGCCCCATCGGGCGAGCAGTACTTC. It codes for CACSLEASAPSGEQYF.

Notes on this clonotype: Germline and junction disagree at one end, which may indicate a read error. This chain joins TRBV6-2 or TRBV6-3 and TRBJ2-1; D gene unclear. The CDR3 spans 16 residues. Germline-derived CDR1 and CDR2 are MNHEY and SVGEGT. This chain's CDR3 is CASTYSTGLHGNEQLF. The CDR3 nucleotides read TGTGCCAGCACCTACAGCACGGGCTTACATGGCAATGAGCAGCTCTTC.

Regarding this clonotype: One end of the junction is discordant with germline, which a read error may explain. The chain uses TRBV11-2 and TRBJ2-3, with 10 positions matching TRBD2. Germline V gene lookup returns CDR1 SGHAT and CDR2 FQNNGV. The CDR3 is 15 residues long. The CDR3 DNA reads TGTGTCAGCAGCGGGGGGGTTGGGGCTGGAGATACGCAGGATTTT. Its translation: CVSSGGVGAGDTQDF.

This clonotype is labeled medium-sized (0.01 to 0.1%). CDR3 amino acids: CASSSYDRGRNDEQFF. The CDR3 nucleotides are TGTGCCAGCAGCTCCTATGACAGGGGGAGGAACGATGAGCAGTTCTTC. J is TRBJ2-1 and V is TRBV11-2; 9 bases are shared with TRBD1. Losses at the gene ends were 4 bases for V and 8 bases for J; bases not matched to a gene: 12. The CDR3 has 16 residues. Germline V gene lookup returns CDR1 SGHAT and CDR2 FQNNGV.